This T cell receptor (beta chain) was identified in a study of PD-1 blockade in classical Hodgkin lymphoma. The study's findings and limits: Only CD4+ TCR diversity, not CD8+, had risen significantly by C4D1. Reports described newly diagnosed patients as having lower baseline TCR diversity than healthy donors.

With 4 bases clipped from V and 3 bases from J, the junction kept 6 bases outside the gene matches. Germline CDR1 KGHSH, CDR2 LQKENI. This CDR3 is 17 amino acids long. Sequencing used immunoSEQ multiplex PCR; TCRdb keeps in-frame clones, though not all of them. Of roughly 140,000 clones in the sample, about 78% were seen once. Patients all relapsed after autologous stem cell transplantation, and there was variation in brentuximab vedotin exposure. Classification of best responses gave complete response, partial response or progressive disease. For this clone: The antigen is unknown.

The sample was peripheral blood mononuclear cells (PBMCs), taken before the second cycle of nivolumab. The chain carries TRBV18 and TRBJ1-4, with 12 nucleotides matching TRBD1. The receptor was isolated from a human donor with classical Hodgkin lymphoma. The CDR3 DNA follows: TGTGCCAGCTCACTAGCTGGGACAGGGGGCCCTAATGAAAAACTGTTTTTT. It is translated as CASSLAGTGGPNEKLFF.